This TCR beta chain originates from a study of PD-L1 blockade in urothelial cancer (dated by TCRdb to about 2017). About the investigation overall: Therapy was started at some point between 2014 and 2016 for all patients, and atezolizumab 1,200 mg was administered intravenously every 3 weeks. About 90% of the 29 patients were males with bladder-origin urothelial cancer, and about 65% of the roughly 30 reported a prior smoking history. Patients had an ECOG performance status of 0 or 1 and had received between 0 and 3 prior chemotherapy regimens. Blood samples were analyzed at two time points: 3 weeks after treatment start (second dose) and 6 weeks after treatment start. Blood samples gave a median of around 140,000 T cells and 80,000 to 95,000 unique TCRs, with a median clonality of approximately 0.078. Somatic, immune and clinical correlates of response to PD-L1 blockade with atezolizumab in urothelial cancer were the focus of an exploratory multi-omic analysis. Pretreatment tumor samples, along with matched peripheral blood collected serially before and after atezolizumab treatment, underwent TCR sequencing. Durable clinical benefit was defined as a progression-free survival longer than 6 months, and TCR features were additionally tested against progression-free survival and overall survival. In the same patients who had TCR sequencing, pretreatment tumors also underwent whole exome sequencing and RNA sequencing. Ten or so patients reached durable clinical benefit, while around 19 patients did not. Pretreatment blood TCR-seq was available for twenty-nine patients, at least one posttreatment blood collection was obtained for about 24 patients, and tumor TCR-seq was available for about 24 patients. The paper's findings and limits, for the study overall: Because the sample size was small (n ≈ 27) and many exploratory analyses were performed, the results are intended to be hypothesis-generating. Among patients with durable benefit, tumor-associated TCR clones showed greater expansion in peripheral blood 3 weeks after treatment started (n = 22, p = 0.022). A pretreatment peripheral blood TCR clonality below the median was linked to improved progression-free and overall survival.

From the cysteine up to the phenylalanine, the CDR3 has a length of 16 residues. Just the 48-base CDR3 DNA is kept, in frame starting at base 1. The germline V gene sets CDR1 to MDHEN and CDR2 to SYDVKM. After removal of 3 bases from V and 1 base from J, the junction retains 6 bases not matched to a gene. Each PCR received spiked-in synthetic TCR analog templates so that absolute template abundance could be estimated from read counts. The immunoSEQ assay was used to amplify TCRbeta CDR3 regions from genomic DNA with bias-controlled V and J gene primers. Sequencing of rearranged TCRbeta segments was done at approximately 20X coverage. The study's processing was this. Sequencing errors were corrected by clustering, and CDR3s were annotated against IMGT so that V, D and J genes could be assigned. Out-of-frame and stop-codon sequences were excluded, and only productive TCRbeta rearrangements were used in downstream analyses. To compute clonality, Shannon entropy was normalized by the log of the number of unique productive sequences and then subtracted from one. Clones differing between time points or between blood and tumor were identified using Fisher's exact test with Benjamini-Hochberg correction, with an adjusted p below 0.01 applied as the threshold. Not all clones reach the TCRdb copy of this immuneACCESS table, which keeps in-frame sequences only. Checked studies attribute under half of the gap to unresolved V genes and leave the rest unexplained. The V and J calls and the clone size are those of that table, but D and trimming were determined from the DNA. The sample data list some 87,000 clones, and around 86% of these were observed just once. The top ten clonotypes cover 2% of the sample.

The time point tag for this specimen amounts to: pretreatment peripheral blood. The cohort included about 27 patients with locally advanced or metastatic urothelial carcinoma who were treated at Memorial Sloan Kettering on a trial protocol. Peripheral blood mononuclear cells were collected from each patient pretreatment and during treatment, giving between 1 and 8 total time points per patient. The Qiagen DNeasy Blood extraction kit was used to purify genomic DNA from total PBMCs and tumor samples. PBMCs were collected pretreatment and during treatment, and were isolated and stored as previously described. This clone showed up just a few times. Its target antigen remains unknown. No much larger clonotype is one base removed from it; base qualities were not supplied.

This specimen was PBMCs, taken around atezolizumab (anti-PD-L1) treatment. The clonotype originates from a man aged 60 to 75 with urothelial cancer. The rearrangement joined TRBV28 to TRBJ2-5; 9 middle bases align to TRBD1. The CDR3 region: CASSFETGGGQETQYF. The DNA sequence reads TGTGCCAGCAGTTTCGAGACAGGGGGGGGCCAAGAGACCCAGTACTTC. Where the CDR3 stops, the reference TRBV28 and TRBJ2-5 genes take over; the full variable domain is DVKVTQSSRYLVKRTGEKVFLECVQDMDHENMFWYRQDPGLGLRLIYFSYDVKMKEKGDIPEGYSVSREKKERFSLILESASTNQTSMYLCASSFETGGGQETQYFGPGTRLLVL.